This passage covers 2 T cell receptor beta chains from one sample sequenced in a study of blood T cells in healthy people across ages. Together with a sample-barcoded 5' primer, a J-beta primer mix was included in a second PCR lasting roughly 6 to 12 cycles. One entry per CDR3 protein results from TCRdb running MiXCR on the 5' RACE reads. This table has about 770,000 distinct CDR3 sequences, approximately 44% appearing once. Sequenced sample: blood. All receptors come from a man in his sixties in good health.

Remarks on this clonotype: An end of the junction differs from the germline gene, which may be a read error. The V gene is TRBV7-2, the J gene TRBJ2-5; weak D call: TRBD1 (6 bases). Germline CDR1 is SGHTA and CDR2 is FQGNSA. This CDR3 has 14 amino acids. CDR3 amino acids: CASSPGHPQETQYF. CDR3 DNA sequence: TGTGCCAGCAGCCCGGGACATCCACAAGAGACGCAGTACTTC.

J is TRBJ1-5 and V is TRBV20-1; possible D gene TRBD1, 6 bases. The length of the CDR3 is 13 residues. Germline V lookup: CDR1 DFQATT, CDR2 SNEGSKA (reference sequence). The V end was cut by 3 bases, the J end by 6 bases, with 12 bases between. CDR3 loop: CSASGRGGQPQHF. CDR3 in DNA: TGCAGTGCTAGTGGCAGGGGTGGTCAGCCCCAGCATTTT.